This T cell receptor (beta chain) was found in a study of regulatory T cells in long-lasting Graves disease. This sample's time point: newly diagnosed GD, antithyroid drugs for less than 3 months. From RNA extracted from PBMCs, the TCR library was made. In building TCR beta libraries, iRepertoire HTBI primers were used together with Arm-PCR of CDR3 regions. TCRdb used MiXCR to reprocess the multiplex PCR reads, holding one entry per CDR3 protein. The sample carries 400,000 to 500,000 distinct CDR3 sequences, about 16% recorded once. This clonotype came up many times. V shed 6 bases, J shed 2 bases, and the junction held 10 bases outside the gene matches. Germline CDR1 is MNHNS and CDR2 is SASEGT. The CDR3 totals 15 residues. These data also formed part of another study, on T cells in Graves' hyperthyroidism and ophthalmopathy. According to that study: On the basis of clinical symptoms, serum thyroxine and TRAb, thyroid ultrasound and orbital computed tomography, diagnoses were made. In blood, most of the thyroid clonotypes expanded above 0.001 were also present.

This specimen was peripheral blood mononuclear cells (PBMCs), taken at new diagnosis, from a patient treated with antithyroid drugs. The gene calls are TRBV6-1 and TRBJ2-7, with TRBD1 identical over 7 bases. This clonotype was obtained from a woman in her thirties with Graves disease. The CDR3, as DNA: TGTGCCAGCAGACCGAGGGAAGACAGGGCCTACGAGCAGTACTTC. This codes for CASRPREDRAYEQYF.